The 32 T cell receptor beta chains presented below share a single source sample, sequenced in a study of metastatic and nonmetastatic thyroid tumors. Among the patients, none had received any treatment before thyroid surgery. TCRdb called clones again from the PCR reads with MiXCR. The sample has over 12,000 clones; 20% to 25% are singletons. Source material: tumor tissue. These receptor sequences come from a female donor with papillary thyroid cancer or a benign thyroid nodule (not recorded which). Some clones in this sample may be carry-over from other donors' samples.

V gene TRBV30 combines with J gene TRBJ2-7; 12 bases are shared with TRBD1. Per germline, CDR1 GTSNPN and CDR2 SVGIG (reference sequence). This CDR3 spans 14 amino acids. The ends lost 6 bases at V and 2 bases at J; junction bases unmatched: 5. CDR3 DNA: TGTGCCTGTGCCGGGACAGGGGGCCCCTACGAGCAGTACTTC. It yields the protein CACAGTGGPYEQYF.

This clone was found many times. The CDR3 nucleotides read TGCAGTGCTAGTAGGACTAGCGCAGATACGCAGTATTTT. This translates into CSASRTSADTQYF. This sequence joins TRBV20-1 and TRBJ2-3, with 9 nucleotides matching TRBD2. CDR1 is DFQATT, CDR2 SNEGSKA, per germline (reference sequence). Trimming took 3 bases from V and 4 from J; bases not matched to a gene: 2. The CDR3 length is 13 residues.

The CDR3 DNA is TGTGCCAGCAGCCGAATCGCAGGGACGAACACCGGGGAGCTGTTTTTT. It specifies CASSRIAGTNTGELFF. The V call is TRBV3-1, the J call TRBJ2-2, with D perhaps matching TRBD1 (5 bases). The ends were cut back, 4 bases at V and 0 bases at J, with 12 bases in the middle. Germline V CDR1 and CDR2: LGHDT, YNNKEL (reference sequence). This CDR3 region has 16 residues. Together with reference TRBV3-1 and TRBJ2-2, the CDR3 gives the full variable domain: DTAVSQTPKYLVTQMGNDKSIKCEQNLGHDTMYWYKQDSKKFLKIMFSYNNKELIINETVPNRFSPKSPDKAHLNLHINSLELGDSAVYFCASSRIAGTNTGELFFGEGSRLTVL.

The sample holds many counts of this clone. A much larger clone differs from this one at a single base, so this may be a read error. The chain recombines TRBV12-3 or TRBV12-4 with TRBJ1-6; D gene uncertain. The CDR3 consists of 13 residues. Trimming shortened V by 8 bases and J by 10 bases, and 15 bases separated the two germline ends. In DNA form, the CDR3 reads TGTGCCAGCGCACCGGGGAGGAAGTCACCCCTCCACTTT. Protein product: CASAPGRKSPLHF.

This clone has just a few counts. The J gene is TRBJ2-7, the V gene TRBV5-1; D not resolved. The CDR3 is 15 residues long. Trimming removed 5 bases from V and 1 base from J, with 16 bases in between. Germline CDR1 and CDR2: SGHRS and YFSETQ. In nucleotides, the CDR3 is TGCGCCAGCAGACCCACTGCCTCCGATTCCTACGAGCAGTACTTC. Translation gives CASRPTASDSYEQYF.

This clone is classed as medium-sized. The chain has TRBV6-1 and TRBJ2-3; 15 bases align to TRBD2. CDR1 is MNHNS, CDR2 SASEGT, per germline. Trimming at V came to 10 bases and at J to 11 bases, leaving 7 bases not matched to a gene. The CDR3 is 13 amino acids. The CDR3 bases are TGTGCCACTGGACTAGCGGGAGGGCCTGGGCAGTATTTT. Residues: CATGLAGGPGQYF.

In this sample, this clone turned up many times. The rearrangement links TRBV5-1 to TRBJ2-1; perhaps TRBD2 as D (6 bases). The CDR3 has 15 residues. The V end was cut by 5 bases, the J end by 4 bases, with 16 bases between. Germline CDR1 and CDR2: SGHRS and YFSETQ. The CDR3 nucleotides read TGCGCCAGCAGGTCGGGACTTTTGATATACAATGAGCAGTTCTTC. Its protein product is CASRSGLLIYNEQFF.

Comment on this clone: The junction departs from germline at one end; a sequencing error may be responsible. The genes are TRBV6-1 and TRBJ2-1; possible D gene TRBD2, 5 bases. Germline values: CDR1 MNHNS, CDR2 SASEGT. This CDR3 has 16 amino acids. In DNA form, the CDR3 reads TGTGCCAGCAGGCGTCTAGCACCGAGCTACTACAATGAGCGGTTCTTC. This gives the protein CASRRLAPSYYNERFF.

Comment on this clone: The junction differs from germline at one of its ends, possibly a read error. The chain recombines TRBV20-1 with TRBJ2-7; D not resolved. This CDR3 comprises 14 residues. The germline gives CDR1 DFQATT, CDR2 SNEGSKA (reference sequence). As DNA, the CDR3 is TGCAGTGCTGGAGAACACAGTGTAGACTACGAGCAGTACTTC. It encodes CSAGEHSVDYEQYF.

This clone showed up many times. The chain carries TRBV7-6 and TRBJ1-2; D remains unclear. Germline lookup yields CDR1 SGHVS and CDR2 FNYEAQ. The CDR3 length is 12 residues. Trimming pared 10 bases from V and 8 bases from J, leaving 17 bases between. CDR3 nucleotides: TGTGCCACCACCCCGGCTTACTCAGGCTACACCTTC. Translating it yields CATTPAYSGYTF.

This rearrangement joins TRBV4-1 to TRBJ1-5; 8 positions agree with TRBD1. Unmatched junction bases numbered 5, after V lost 1 base and J lost 6 bases. Germline values: CDR1 MGHRA, CDR2 YSYEKL. The CDR3 loop spans 15 amino acids. In DNA, the CDR3 is TGCGCCAGCAGCCAAGGGCAGGGGGCGTTTCAGCCCCAGCATTTT. Translation: CASSQGQGAFQPQHF.

This clone was found many times. This may arise from a read error, as a much more abundant clone is one base away. The sample holds other DNA sequences that translate to the same CDR3. The J gene is TRBJ2-1, the V gene TRBV6-1; the D is unclear. This CDR3 is 12 amino acids long. In germline, CDR1 is MNHNS, CDR2 SASEGT. CDR3 protein: CACSEARREQFF. DNA for the CDR3: TGTGCCTGCAGTGAAGCGCGGCGGGAGCAGTTCTTC.

This clone was counted only a few times. The rearrangement uses TRBV5-1 and TRBJ2-1, with a possible D match to TRBD1 (7 bases). Germline lookup yields CDR1 SGHRS and CDR2 YFSETQ. The ends were cut back, 0 bases at V and 7 bases at J, with 11 bases in the middle. There are 14 residues in the CDR3. The CDR3 loop reads CASSLGTGGNEQFF. The CDR3 DNA sequence: TGCGCCAGCAGCTTGGGGACAGGAGGGAATGAGCAGTTCTTC.

This clone was counted a few times. This chain connects TRBV19 to TRBJ1-1; D remains ambiguous. Trimming took 7 bases from V and 0 from J, leaving 15 bases between them. Germline CDR1 is LNHDA and CDR2 is SQIVND (reference sequence). The CDR3 runs 15 residues. CDR3 nucleotide sequence: TGTGCCAGTAAGCTGTTTGGGCACTTGAACACTGAAGCTTTCTTT. It encodes CASKLFGHLNTEAFF.

Ten or more counts support this clone. The chain carries TRBV5-1 and TRBJ2-1, with a possible D match to TRBD2 (6 bases). The CDR3 loop spans 12 amino acids. V was trimmed by 4 bases and J by 9 bases, leaving 11 bases between them. Germline lookup yields CDR1 SGHRS and CDR2 YFSETQ. This CDR3 reads CASSPDGGEQFF. The CDR3 coding sequence is TGCGCCAGCAGCCCGGACGGGGGTGAGCAGTTCTTC.

This clone was recorded many times. The chain joins TRBV27 to TRBJ2-1; 7 bases are shared with TRBD2. CDR3 size: 15 residues. After removal of 3 bases from V and 8 bases from J, the junction contained 10 bases not matched to a gene. CDR1 MNHEY and CDR2 SMNVEV come from the germline V gene (reference sequence). The CDR3 sequence: CASSFGGSNSDEQFF. The CDR3, as DNA: TGTGCCAGCAGTTTTGGCGGGAGTAATTCCGATGAGCAGTTCTTC.

Concerning this clone: The CDR3 does not end in the conserved phenylalanine or tryptophan, so this is likely a read error. The identical CDR3 is also encoded by other nucleotide sequences in the sample. The V call is TRBV11-2, the J call TRBJ1-1; D remains unclear. This CDR3 comprises 13 residues. Trimming removed 2 bases from V and 10 bases from J, with 14 bases in between. Germline V gene data show CDR1 as SGHAT and CDR2 as FQNNGV. The CDR3 bases are TGTGCCAGCAGCTTACGGGGAGCGCAGGTAGCTTTCCTT. Protein: CASSLRGAQVAFL.

This clone was seen repeatedly, ten times or more. The chain uses TRBV7-3 and TRBJ2-1; D perhaps matches TRBD1 (7 bases). V shed 1 base and J shed 9 bases, with 16 bases lying between them. The germline CDR1 and CDR2 sequences are SGHTA and FQGTGA. The CDR3 has 15 residues. CDR3: CASSLNRAGGSEQFF. The CDR3 DNA reads TGTGCCAGCAGCTTAAACCGTGCAGGGGGGAGTGAGCAGTTCTTC.

In its sample, this clone was seen a few times. The V call is TRBV27, the J call TRBJ1-6; perhaps TRBD1 as D (5 bases). V was pared by 5 bases and J by 10 bases, with 12 bases between. The germline CDR1 and CDR2 sequences are MNHEY and SMNVEV (reference sequence). The CDR3 has 13 residues. The CDR3 coding sequence is TGTGCCAGCAGTGTGACAGCCCTGTCACCCCTCCACTTT. Protein: CASSVTALSPLHF.

This clone was observed at least ten times. The rearrangement uses TRBV2 and TRBJ2-6, with a possible D match to TRBD2 (7 bases). Germline lookup yields CDR1 SNHLY and CDR2 FYNNEI. This CDR3 comprises 18 residues. Trimming pared 4 bases from V and 0 bases from J, leaving 16 bases between. The CDR3 here is CASSGRGTTISGANVLTF. The CDR3 coding sequence is TGTGCCAGCAGTGGAAGGGGGACTACTATCTCTGGGGCCAACGTCCTGACTTTC. Variable domain in full (rest from reference TRBV2 and TRBJ2-6): EPEVTQTPSHQVTQMGQEVILRCVPISNHLYFYWYRQILGQKVEFLVSFYNNEISEKSEIFDDQFSVERPDGSNFTLKIRSTKLEDSAMYFCASSGRGTTISGANVLTFGAGSRLTVL.

This clone has a handful of counts. The junction departs from germline at one end; a sequencing error may be responsible. CDR3 region: CTSTLQESGELFF. CDR3 nucleotide sequence: TGTACCAGCACCTTGCAGGAATCCGGGGAGCTTTTTTTT. This chain uses TRBV12-3 or TRBV12-4 with TRBJ2-2; possible D gene TRBD2, 5 bases. The CDR3 has 13 residues.

By sample share, this clone is medium-sized (0.01 to 0.1%). This rearrangement joins TRBV30 to TRBJ1-1; D is ambiguous. V was cut by 5 bases and J by 3 bases, with 10 bases left in between. This CDR3 is built from 12 residues. In germline, CDR1 is GTSNPN, CDR2 SVGIG (reference sequence). The CDR3 loop reads CAWGRTYTEAFF. In DNA form, the CDR3 reads TGTGCCTGGGGAAGAACGTACACTGAAGCTTTCTTT.

This clone came up many times. The V call is TRBV2, the J call TRBJ2-1; D is ambiguous. This CDR3 has 12 amino acids. Germline loops: CDR1 SNHLY, CDR2 FYNNEI. The V end was cut by 3 bases, the J end by 4 bases, with 4 bases between. CDR3 residues: CASSDGYNEQFF. CDR3 in DNA: TGTGCCAGCAGTGATGGGTACAATGAGCAGTTCTTC. Drawing the rest from reference TRBV2 and TRBJ2-1, the complete variable domain is EPEVTQTPSHQVTQMGQEVILRCVPISNHLYFYWYRQILGQKVEFLVSFYNNEISEKSEIFDDQFSVERPDGSNFTLKIRSTKLEDSAMYFCASSDGYNEQFFGPGTRLTVL.

This clone has just a few counts. The J gene is TRBJ2-3, the V gene TRBV28, with TRBD2 identical over 9 bases. The trim removed 4 bases at V and 4 bases at J, leaving 9 bases unmatched. Germline V gene data show CDR1 as MDHEN and CDR2 as SYDVKM. This CDR3 region has 16 residues. The chain's CDR3 is CASSSISGSGADTQYF. DNA of the CDR3: TGTGCCAGCAGTTCGATTAGCGGGAGTGGGGCAGATACGCAGTATTTT.

Regarding this clone: Sequence at one end of the junction differs from germline and may be a read error. The V call is TRBV19, the J call TRBJ1-5; the D gene is possibly TRBD1 (6 bases). The CDR3 has 14 residues. CDR1 and CDR2 (germline): LNHDA, SQIVND (reference sequence). The CDR3 sequence is CASSSGQWNHPQHF. CDR3 DNA sequence: TGTGCCAGTAGTTCCGGACAGTGGAATCATCCCCAGCATTTT.

This clone came up many times. The V gene is TRBV2, the J gene TRBJ1-5; 7 nucleotides line up with TRBD1. J was trimmed by 2 bases and V by 6 bases; bases with no gene match: 7. The CDR3 is 15 amino acids. CDR1 is SNHLY, CDR2 FYNNEI, per germline. CDR3 region: CASRATGFGNQPQHF. The DNA of the CDR3 is TGTGCCAGCAGGGCGACAGGGTTCGGCAATCAGCCCCAGCATTTT.

This clone was seen a few times. This chain links TRBV12-3 or TRBV12-4 with TRBJ2-7, with 11 nucleotides matching TRBD1. The CDR3 contains 15 residues. After removal of 3 bases from V and 7 bases from J, the junction contained 8 bases not matched to a gene. The CDR3 DNA follows: TGTGCCAGCAGTTTTGTCCGGACAGGGGGCGGGGAGCAGTACTTC. Its protein product is CASSFVRTGGGEQYF.

The chain employs TRBV27 and TRBJ2-5; D unclear. The V and J ends lost 3 bases and 3 bases respectively, with 14 bases between them. Germline assignment: CDR1 MNHEY and CDR2 SMNVEV (reference sequence). The CDR3 has 15 amino acids. CDR3 sequence: CASSFSARVKETQYF. CDR3 coding DNA: TGTGCCAGCAGTTTTTCCGCTAGGGTAAAAGAGACCCAGTACTTC.

This clone is classed as medium-sized. V is TRBV12-3 or TRBV12-4 and J is TRBJ2-7; 12 nucleotides line up with TRBD2. The CDR3 is made up of 16 amino acids. The ends lost 8 bases at V and 4 bases at J; junction bases unmatched: 12. The CDR3: CASSKGLAGPPYEQYF. CDR3 in DNA: TGTGCCAGCTCGAAGGGACTAGCGGGTCCTCCTTACGAGCAGTACTTC.

This rearrangement joins TRBV4-1 to TRBJ1-2; tentative D call: TRBD1 (5 bases). Deletions cut 7 bases from V and 4 bases from J, with 7 bases between. Germline V gene sequence: CDR1 MGHRA, CDR2 YSYEKL. This CDR3 spans 11 amino acids. The CDR3 DNA reads as TGCGCCAGCAATGGGGGCTATGGCTACACCTTC. It specifies CASNGGYGYTF.

This clone was recorded at least ten times. The rearrangement uses TRBV5-4 and TRBJ2-7; the D gene is possibly TRBD2 (6 bases). Per germline, CDR1 SGHNT and CDR2 YYREEE (reference sequence). V dropped 2 bases and J dropped 6 bases, with 15 bases sitting between them. The CDR3 covers 14 residues. The CDR3 reads CASSLRRDEGEQYF. The CDR3 bases are TGTGCCAGCAGCTTACGGCGGGACGAAGGCGAGCAGTACTTC.

For this clone: Other DNA sequences within the sample encode an identical CDR3. The rearrangement uses TRBV11-2 and TRBJ2-7, with D hard to call. Trimming pared 1 base from V and 4 bases from J, leaving 14 bases between. CDR1 is SGHAT, CDR2 FQNNGV, per germline. CDR3 length: 15 amino acids. The CDR3 region has the DNA TGTGCCAGCAGCTTAGGGTCCAGCCGAGTATACGAGCAGTACGTC. It is translated as CASSLGSSRVYEQYV.